Presented here are 28 T cell receptor beta chains from one specimen sequenced in a study of T cell repertoires in cytomegalovirus infection. MiXCR, run by TCRdb on the reads, gives a single entry per CDR3 protein. The sample carries approximately 500,000 distinct CDR3 sequences, approximately 25% recorded once. Sequenced sample: PBMCs. These receptors were taken from a human donor in good health (CMV status not recorded). Some clones in this sample may be carry-over from other donors' samples.

The rearrangement links TRBV6-6 to TRBJ1-2; 7 bases agree with TRBD1. The germline gives CDR1 MNHNY, CDR2 SVGAGI (reference sequence). The CDR3 extends over 12 amino acids. The junction had 4 bases not matched to a gene; V was cut back by 5 bases and J by 7 bases. The CDR3 DNA reads as TGTGCCAGCAGTGACTACAGGGGTGGCTACACCTTC. Its protein product is CASSDYRGGYTF.

The chain recombines TRBV19 with TRBJ2-5; unclear D gene. Germline V gives CDR1 LNHDA, CDR2 SQIVND (reference sequence). V was trimmed by 3 bases and J by 4 bases, leaving 15 bases between them. The CDR3 consists of 15 residues. CDR3 bases: TGTGCCAGTAGTATCTGGGAATCGGGCAGAGAGACCCAGTACTTC. Translated: CASSIWESGRETQYF.

This clonotype has more than one count but fewer than ten. This chain joins TRBV27 and TRBJ1-1; 8 bases line up with TRBD1. The junction had 11 bases not matched to a gene; V was cut back by 6 bases and J by 5 bases. CDR3 length: 15 amino acids. The germline CDR1 and CDR2 sequences are MNHEY and SMNVEV (reference sequence). CDR3 nucleotide sequence: TGTGCCAGCAGGACACAAAGACAGGGGTGGACTGAAGCTTTCTTT. Protein sequence: CASRTQRQGWTEAFF.

This clonotype appeared many times. V gene TRBV6-1 combines with J gene TRBJ1-5, with 7 bases identical to TRBD1. CDR1 MNHNS and CDR2 SASEGT come from the germline V gene. This CDR3 has 13 amino acids. The junction had 2 bases not matched to a gene; V was cut back by 6 bases and J by 3 bases. CDR3 nucleotide sequence: TGTGCCAGCAGAACAGGGGACAATCAGCCCCAGCATTTT. Translating it yields CASRTGDNQPQHF.

V usage is TRBV15 and J usage is TRBJ2-3; 8 bases agree with TRBD2. The CDR3 runs to 17 residues. V was pared by 1 base and J by 3 bases, with 9 bases of the junction left unmatched. CDR1 and CDR2 from the germline V gene are LNHNV and YYDKDF (reference sequence). The CDR3 here is CATSRALVAGRTDTQYF. CDR3 nucleotides: TGTGCCACCAGCAGAGCCCTGGTAGCGGGAAGGACAGATACGCAGTATTTT. The full variable domain, with the rest looked up from reference TRBV15 and TRBJ2-3, is DAMVIQNPRYQVTQFGKPVTLSCSQTLNHNVMYWYQQKSSQAPKLLFHYYDKDFNNEADTPDNFQSRRPNTSFCFLDIRSPGLGDTAMYLCATSRALVAGRTDTQYFGPGTRLTVL.

This clonotype was recorded a few times. The gene calls are TRBV7-2 and TRBJ2-3, with D perhaps matching TRBD1 or TRBD2 (5 bases each). The CDR3 totals 16 residues. CDR1 SGHTA and CDR2 FQGNSA come from the germline V gene. V was trimmed by 0 bases and J by 3 bases, leaving 13 bases between them. CDR3 nucleotides: TGTGCCAGCAGCTTAGCTGGGGGACCCCGGACAGATACGCAGTATTTT. This sequence encodes CASSLAGGPRTDTQYF.

This chain uses TRBV9 with TRBJ1-5, with D perhaps matching TRBD1 (5 bases). Germline lookup yields CDR1 SGDLS and CDR2 YYNGEE. There are 15 residues in the CDR3. V lost 4 bases and J lost 0, with 11 bases in between. The CDR3 spells CASSSDTYSNQPQHF. The CDR3 DNA follows: TGTGCCAGCAGCTCGGACACCTATAGCAATCAGCCCCAGCATTTT.

The gene calls are TRBV2 and TRBJ1-5; D gene unclear. The V and J ends lost 4 bases and 4 bases respectively, with 14 bases between them. CDR1 is SNHLY and CDR2 is FYNNEI in the germline V gene. CDR3 length: 15 amino acids. The CDR3 DNA reads as TGTGCCAGCAGTGGAGGGTCCTCGGGGAATCAGCCCCAGCATTTT. As protein: CASSGGSSGNQPQHF.

The chain has TRBV4-3 and TRBJ2-2, with D unclear. From germline, CDR1 is LGHNA and CDR2 YSLEER. CDR3 length: 15 residues. V lost 3 bases and J 2 bases, leaving 10 bases between the germline ends. CDR3 sequence reads: CASSHGQFNTGELFF. In nucleotides, the CDR3 is TGCGCCAGCAGCCATGGCCAGTTTAACACCGGGGAGCTGTTTTTT.

V and J are TRBV6-1 and TRBJ1-6; D is undetermined. V was trimmed by 7 bases and J by 3 bases, leaving 13 bases between them. This CDR3 has 15 residues. The V gene's germline CDR1 is MNHNS and CDR2 SASEGT. The DNA for the CDR3 is TGTGCCAGCACCGAAGGTCAAGGCTATAATTCACCCCTCCACTTT. Protein sequence: CASTEGQGYNSPLHF.

This clonotype was seen ten or more times. The J gene is TRBJ2-1, the V gene TRBV7-2; D is unclear. This CDR3 comprises 12 residues. Germline loops: CDR1 SGHTA, CDR2 FQGNSA. V was trimmed by 1 base and J by 12 bases, leaving 10 bases between them. As DNA, the CDR3 is TGTGCCAGCAGCTTAGACCAGAATCGGCAGTTCTTC. It encodes CASSLDQNRQFF. Using reference TRBV7-2 and TRBJ2-1 for the parts outside the CDR3, the full variable domain is GAGVSQSPSNKVTEKGKDVELRCDPISGHTALYWYRQSLGQGLEFLIYFQGNSAPDKSGLPSDRFSAERTGGSVSTLTIQRTQQEDSAVYLCASSLDQNRQFFGPGTRLTVL.

This clonotype was seen only a few times. The chain joins TRBV12-3 or TRBV12-4 to TRBJ2-7; unclear D gene. The V end was cut by 2 bases, the J end by 12 bases, with 17 bases between. The CDR3 totals 13 residues. The CDR3 is CASSLKRQTPRYV. In DNA, the CDR3 is TGTGCCAGCAGTTTAAAAAGGCAGACCCCGAGGTACGTC.

The chain couples TRBV11-1 to TRBJ2-3; D uncertain. CDR3 length: 17 amino acids. CDR1 is SGHAT and CDR2 is FQDESV in the germline V gene (reference sequence). V gave up 5 bases and J gave up 4 bases, with 22 bases separating them. CDR3 nucleotides: TGTGCCAGCAGCCAAGGACGGGCCAGTATTGCTTCAGATACGCAGTATTTT. This gives the protein CASSQGRASIASDTQYF.

This clonotype was counted a few times. The V and J genes are TRBV5-1 and TRBJ2-7, with TRBD2 matching over 7 bases. CDR1 is SGHRS, CDR2 YFSETQ, per germline. Trimming took 0 bases from V and 3 from J; bases not matched to a gene: 6. This CDR3 region has 15 residues. CDR3 sequence reads: CASSLVPSGFYEQYF. CDR3 nucleotides: TGCGCCAGCAGCTTGGTCCCTAGCGGCTTCTACGAGCAGTACTTC.

This chain joins TRBV6-2 or TRBV6-3 and TRBJ2-7; tentative D call: TRBD2 (6 bases). This CDR3 contains 13 residues. V shed 9 bases and J shed 12 bases, with 24 bases lying between them. The germline CDR1 and CDR2 sequences are MNHEY and SVGEGT. CDR3 residues: CASTISPGLQTYV. The DNA for the CDR3 is TGTGCCAGTACCATCTCACCGGGACTGCAAACGTACGTC.

The chain links TRBV9 to TRBJ1-2, with D perhaps matching TRBD1 (5 bases). The ends were cut back, 0 bases at V and 4 bases at J, with 19 bases in the middle. The CDR3 consists of 17 residues. From germline, CDR1 is SGDLS and CDR2 YYNGEE. CDR3 residues: CASSVDLRGVGGYGYTF. The CDR3 DNA reads TGTGCCAGCAGCGTAGACTTACGGGGGGTTGGCGGCTATGGCTACACCTTC.

V is TRBV9 and J is TRBJ2-1, with 8 positions matching TRBD2. The CDR3 is 13 residues long. The germline CDR1 and CDR2 sequences are SGDLS and YYNGEE. V lost 6 bases and J lost 9; bases outside the gene matches: 8. This CDR3 is CASTLRAGGEQFF. The DNA of the CDR3 is TGTGCCAGCACCCTTCGCGCGGGAGGTGAGCAGTTCTTC.

In its sample, this clonotype was seen many times. The V gene is TRBV4-1, the J gene TRBJ2-7, with 7 bases identical to TRBD2. The V gene end was trimmed by 0 bases and the J gene end by 7 bases; junction bases not matched to a gene: 3. The CDR3 contains 13 residues. CDR1 and CDR2 (germline): MGHRA, YSYEKL. In DNA, the CDR3 is TGCGCCAGCAGCCAAGATGTGGGACTAGAGCAGTACGTC. Amino acids: CASSQDVGLEQYV.

This clonotype occurred a few times. The genes are TRBV28 and TRBJ2-7, with 8 bases matching TRBD1. Germline V gene sequence: CDR1 MDHEN, CDR2 SYDVKM. The CDR3 covers 15 residues. The J segment lost 4 bases and the V segment lost 7 bases, leaving 12 bases of the junction unmatched. CDR3 coding DNA: TGTGCCAGCACCCCCCGCCGACAGGGGAAGTACGAGCAGTACTTC. It encodes CASTPRRQGKYEQYF.

This clonotype was detected a few times. The genes are TRBV7-9 and TRBJ1-6, with no clear D. Trimming removed 5 bases from V and 8 bases from J, with 10 bases in between. This CDR3 has 13 amino acids. CDR1 is SEHNR and CDR2 is FQNEAQ in the germline V gene (reference sequence). CDR3 loop: CASSLKGDSPLHF. DNA for the CDR3: TGTGCCAGCAGCCTTAAGGGTGATTCACCCCTCCACTTT. Drawing the rest from reference TRBV7-9 and TRBJ1-6, the complete variable domain is DTGVSQNPRHKITKRGQNVTFRCDPISEHNRLYWYRQTLGQGPEFLTYFQNEAQLEKSRLLSDRFSAERPKGSFSTLEIQRTEQGDSAMYLCASSLKGDSPLHFGNGTRLTVT.

The table lists this clonotype with many counts. V usage is TRBV6-5 and J usage is TRBJ2-7; TRBD2 matches at 9 bases. The CDR3 runs 16 residues. CDR1 is MNHEY and CDR2 is SVGAGI in the germline V gene. Trimming took 2 bases from V and 4 from J; bases not matched to a gene: 9. CDR3 sequence (DNA): TGTGCCAGCAGTTACACCCTTCCAGCGGGAGGTTACGAGCAGTACTTC. This codes for CASSYTLPAGGYEQYF.

This clonotype appeared a few times. The genes are TRBV12-3 or TRBV12-4 and TRBJ1-5; D is ambiguous. Trimming cost V 7 bases and J 6 bases, with 13 bases left between them. The CDR3 is 13 amino acids. This CDR3 is CASTQSEGQPQHF. The CDR3 nucleotides are TGTGCCAGCACCCAGAGCGAGGGTCAGCCCCAGCATTTT.

The CDR3 DNA is TGTGCTAGTGGTCTCCTTCCCGGGGAGCTGTTTTTT. Its protein is CASGLLPGELFF. The chain has TRBV12-5 and TRBJ2-2; no definite D call. Germline-derived CDR1 and CDR2 are LGHNT and FRNRAP. The V end was cut by 5 bases, the J end by 6 bases, with 7 bases between. The CDR3 is 12 amino acids.

This clonotype has more than one count but fewer than ten. The chain combines TRBV7-2 with TRBJ2-4, with TRBD1 matching over 8 bases. CDR1 SGHTA and CDR2 FQGNSA come from the germline V gene. After removal of 1 base from V and 6 bases from J, the junction contained 5 bases not matched to a gene. This CDR3 is built from 15 residues. CDR3 region: CASSLGSGGGNIQYF. For the CDR3, the DNA is TGTGCCAGCAGCTTAGGGTCAGGGGGCGGAAACATTCAGTACTTC.

The genes are TRBV11-3 and TRBJ2-1; 9 nucleotides agree with TRBD2. This CDR3 has 16 residues. The germline V gene has CDR1 SGHNT and CDR2 YENEEA. Germline trimming cut 5 bases from V and 3 bases from J; bases unmatched to any gene: 8. The CDR3 coding sequence is TGTGCCAGCAGCGAGGGTTCTAGCGGGGACTACAATGAGCAGTTCTTC. Translation gives CASSEGSSGDYNEQFF.

This clonotype was detected once. The CDR3 nucleotides read TGTGCCAGCAGCCCGAGACAGGAAGGATCACCCCTCCACTTT. The encoded protein is CASSPRQEGSPLHF. The chain has TRBV5-4 and TRBJ1-6; D may be TRBD1 (6 bases). The CDR3 totals 14 residues. Trimming removed 4 bases from V and 10 bases from J, with 15 bases in between. CDR1 and CDR2 from the germline V gene are SGHNT and YYREEE (reference sequence).

V usage is TRBV20-1 and J usage is TRBJ2-1; D is possibly TRBD2 (6 bases). This CDR3 is built from 13 residues. Germline CDR1 DFQATT, CDR2 SNEGSKA (reference sequence). With 0 bases removed from V and 9 bases from J, the gap between germline ends came to 12 bases. CDR3 residues: CSARDQNGSEQFF. DNA of the CDR3: TGCAGTGCTAGAGATCAAAACGGGAGTGAGCAGTTCTTC.

This chain connects TRBV5-5 to TRBJ2-7; tentatively, D is TRBD1 (8 bases). V was clipped by 1 base and J by 3 bases, with 14 bases between them. Germline CDR1 reads SGHKS; CDR2 reads YYEKEE (reference sequence). The CDR3 extends over 15 amino acids. CDR3: CASSLLNRGGYEQYF. The CDR3 bases are TGTGCCAGCAGCTTGTTAAACAGGGGGGGCTACGAGCAGTACTTC. Together with reference TRBV5-5 and TRBJ2-7, the CDR3 gives the full variable domain: DAGVTQSPTHLIKTRGQQVTLRCSPISGHKSVSWYQQVLGQGPQFIFQYYEKEERGRGNFPDRFSARQFPNYSSELNVNALLLGDSALYLCASSLLNRGGYEQYFGPGTRLTVT.